This T cell receptor (beta chain) is drawn from a study of OX40 agonist ivuxolimab in advanced cancers. The data were produced by immunoSEQ multiplex PCR, yet TCRdb's version contains in-frame clones alone and is incomplete. Of 85,000 to 120,000 clones listed, 90% are singletons. The sample in question was CD4+ or CD8+ T cells sorted from blood, obtained in a trial of the OX40 agonist ivuxolimab. The clonotype originates from an adult with an advanced solid tumor such as melanoma, head and neck, liver or kidney cancer.

CDR3 coding DNA: TGTGCCACCCCCGAAGTGGGACTCCAATTTGGGTTC. This encodes CATPEVGLQFGF. The chain joins TRBV21-1 to TRBJ2-4; the table's D call of TRBD2 was not tested on the DNA. TRBV21-1 is a known pseudogene. The CDR3 length is 12 residues.